Listed here are 24 T cell receptor beta chains from one sample, sequenced in a study of cytomegalovirus exposure and HLA in healthy donors. Assay: immunoSEQ multiplex PCR; the TCRdb copy retains only in-frame clones and omits some. Of 100,000 to 150,000 clones listed, roughly 95% are singletons. The sequenced material came from PBMCs. Every receptor here comes from a man aged 18 to 30 in good health and CMV-seronegative.

The gene calls are TRBV5-1 and TRBJ1-1, with a possible D match to TRBD1 (6 bases). Trimming left V 2 bases short and J 1 base short, with 9 bases between. This CDR3 comprises 14 residues. The germline CDR1 and CDR2 sequences are SGHRS and YFSETQ. The CDR3 loop reads CASSLQGRNTEAFF. CDR3 in DNA: TGCGCCAGCAGCTTACAGGGCCGGAACACTGAAGCTTTCTTT.

The table lists this clone with a count of one. The chain joins TRBV5-1 to TRBJ2-2; D remains ambiguous. With 4 bases removed from V and 0 bases from J, the gap between germline ends came to 7 bases. Germline values: CDR1 SGHRS, CDR2 YFSETQ. The CDR3 is 14 amino acids. The CDR3 reads CASSSAPNTGELFF. CDR3 nucleotides: TGCGCCAGCAGCAGCGCACCGAACACCGGGGAGCTGTTTTTT. Full variable domain (missing parts from reference TRBV5-1 and TRBJ2-2): KAGVTQTPRYLIKTRGQQVTLSCSPISGHRSVSWYQQTPGQGLQFLFEYFSETQRNKGNFPGRFSGRQFSNSRSEMNVSTLELGDSALYLCASSSAPNTGELFFGEGSRLTVL.

V and J are TRBV9 and TRBJ2-1; D perhaps matches TRBD2 (6 bases). In germline, CDR1 is SGDLS, CDR2 YYNGEE. The CDR3 loop spans 13 amino acids. The V gene lost 3 bases and the J gene lost 2 bases, with 6 bases spanning the gap. The CDR3 sequence is CASSGTTYNEQFF. CDR3 DNA sequence: TGTGCCAGCAGCGGGACTACCTACAATGAGCAGTTCTTC. The entire variable domain, with the rest obtained from reference TRBV9 and TRBJ2-1, is as follows: DSGVTQTPKHLITATGQRVTLRCSPRSGDLSVYWYQQSLDQGLQFLIQYYNGEERAKGNILERFSAQQFPDLHSELNLSSLELGDSALYFCASSGTTYNEQFFGPGTRLTVL.

The chain couples TRBV6-1 to TRBJ2-7; TRBD2 aligns across 10 bases. Germline V gene lookup returns CDR1 MNHNS and CDR2 SASEGT. Germline trimming cut 8 bases from V and 4 bases from J; bases unmatched to any gene: 5. The CDR3 is made up of 13 amino acids. CDR3 protein: CASGTSGKYEQYF. CDR3 nucleotides: TGTGCCAGCGGAACTAGCGGGAAGTACGAGCAGTACTTC.

The genes are TRBV7-9 and TRBJ2-5; 9 bases fit TRBD1. The germline CDR1 and CDR2 sequences are SEHNR and FQNEAQ (reference sequence). Trimming at V came to 5 bases and at J to 5 bases, leaving 12 bases not matched to a gene. The CDR3 has 16 amino acids. CDR3 in DNA: TGTGCCAGCAGCACTCGCGTGACAGGGGGGGACGAGACCCAGTACTTC. This translates into CASSTRVTGGDETQYF.

The chain couples TRBV5-4 to TRBJ1-2, with D possibly being TRBD1 (6 bases). Germline CDR1 SGHNT, CDR2 YYREEE (reference sequence). Trimming took 4 bases from V and 2 from J, leaving 9 bases between them. The length of the CDR3 is 13 residues. The chain's CDR3 is CASSQDRNYGYTF. The CDR3 coding sequence is TGTGCCAGCAGCCAAGACAGGAACTATGGCTACACCTTC.

The V call is TRBV7-9, the J call TRBJ2-7; TRBD1 aligns across 9 bases. Germline V gives CDR1 SEHNR, CDR2 FQNEAQ (reference sequence). V was clipped by 6 bases and J by 4 bases; unmatched bases: 13. The CDR3 covers 16 residues. CDR3 in DNA: TGTGCCAGCAGGCCCTCGTACGGGACAGGGCTGTACGAGCAGTACTTC. Protein: CASRPSYGTGLYEQYF.

The chain has TRBV7-6 and TRBJ2-5; TRBD2 matches at 14 bases. Germline V gives CDR1 SGHVS, CDR2 FNYEAQ. The CDR3 totals 16 residues. Unmatched junction bases numbered 9, after V lost 5 bases and J lost 7 bases. The CDR3 region has the DNA TGTGCCAGCAGCCCCGGGACTAGCGGGAGAATTGGGACCCAGTACTTC. This gives the protein CASSPGTSGRIGTQYF.

The rearrangement links TRBV15 to TRBJ2-7; a possible D gene is TRBD2 (6 bases). Trimming shortened V by 1 base and J by 4 bases, and 14 bases separated the two germline ends. CDR3 length: 15 residues. Germline-derived CDR1 and CDR2 are LNHNV and YYDKDF (reference sequence). The CDR3 loop is CATSRGPGEEYEQYF. The DNA for the CDR3 is TGTGCCACCAGCAGAGGTCCCGGGGAGGAGTACGAGCAGTACTTC.

The chain combines TRBV7-2 with TRBJ2-7; 7 bases agree with TRBD1. Per the germline V gene, CDR1 is SGHTA and CDR2 is FQGNSA. The CDR3 is made up of 14 amino acids. The V gene end was trimmed by 3 bases and the J gene end by 3 bases; junction bases not matched to a gene: 5. The CDR3 nucleotides are TGTGCCAGCAGCTTTCGGGACAGAAACTACGAGCAGTACTTC. Amino acids: CASSFRDRNYEQYF.

The V gene is TRBV13, the J gene TRBJ2-5; 9 positions agree with TRBD2. V shed 2 bases and J 3 bases; nucleotides not matched to a gene: 4. The CDR3 contains 15 residues. Germline CDR1 is PRHDT and CDR2 is FYEKMQ (reference sequence). The chain's CDR3 is CASSLLAGVKETQYF. CDR3 bases: TGTGCCAGCAGCTTATTAGCGGGAGTAAAAGAGACCCAGTACTTC. The entire variable domain, with the rest obtained from reference TRBV13 and TRBJ2-5, is as follows: AAGVIQSPRHLIKEKRETATLKCYPIPRHDTVYWYQQGPGQDPQFLISFYEKMQSDKGSIPDRFSAQQFSDYHSELNMSSLELGDSALYFCASSLLAGVKETQYFGPGTRLLVL.

This CDR3 reads CASSILLSYEQYF. The CDR3 coding sequence is TGTGCCAGTAGTATCCTCCTTTCCTACGAGCAGTACTTC. This chain uses TRBV19 with TRBJ2-7, with no clear D. The CDR3 runs 13 residues. V lost 3 bases to trimming and J lost 1 base, with 7 bases between them. Germline values: CDR1 LNHDA, CDR2 SQIVND (reference sequence).

The chain recombines TRBV25-1 with TRBJ2-5, with D possibly being TRBD1 (5 bases). CDR3 length equals 15 residues. Between the trimmed V and J ends, which lost 2 bases and 5 bases, there was a span of 15 bases. Germline-derived CDR1 and CDR2 are MGHDK and SYGVNS. CDR3 residues: CASSEAGLSRETQYF. Here the CDR3 DNA reads TGTGCCAGCAGTGAAGCAGGGTTATCGCGGGAGACCCAGTACTTC.

The chain's CDR3 is CASSTRVSTNEKLFF. The CDR3, as DNA: TGTGCCAGTAGTACCAGGGTTTCGACTAATGAAAAACTGTTTTTT. The gene calls are TRBV19 and TRBJ1-4; a weak D match, TRBD1 (5 bases). The germline V gene encodes CDR1 LNHDA and CDR2 SQIVND (reference sequence). Trimming removed 4 bases from V and 2 bases from J, with 11 bases in between. The CDR3 covers 15 residues.

J is TRBJ2-1 and V is TRBV7-3; tentatively, D is TRBD2 (5 bases). The CDR3 consists of 12 residues. The V gene lost 2 bases and the J gene lost 9 bases, with 8 bases spanning the gap. Germline V lookup: CDR1 SGHTA, CDR2 FQGTGA. CDR3 nucleotides: TGTGCCAGCAGCTTAGATGGAGGTGAGCAGTTCTTC. Translating it yields CASSLDGGEQFF.

The genes are TRBV6-5 and TRBJ1-5, with D unresolved. Germline CDR1 is MNHEY and CDR2 is SVGAGI. Trimming removed 5 bases from V and 9 bases from J, with 14 bases in between. The CDR3 runs to 13 residues. CDR3 amino acids: CASSLRLDLPQHF. The CDR3 region has the DNA TGTGCCAGCAGTCTCCGACTTGATCTGCCCCAGCATTTT.

This clone was recorded once. The gene calls are TRBV19 and TRBJ1-1, with 9 bases fitting TRBD1. Germline trimming cut 10 bases from V and 1 base from J; bases unmatched to any gene: 10. This CDR3 is built from 15 residues. The germline gives CDR1 LNHDA, CDR2 SQIVND (reference sequence). For the CDR3, the DNA is TGTGCCACCAGGGACAGGGTGAATTCGAACACTGAAGCTTTCTTT. Protein product: CATRDRVNSNTEAFF.

Points on this clone: Germline and junction disagree at one end, which may indicate a read error. V and J are TRBV4-2 and TRBJ2-7, with 9 nucleotides matching TRBD1. The CDR3 loop spans 16 amino acids. Germline CDR1 is LGHNA and CDR2 is YNFKEQ. This CDR3 reads CASSQDLTGGAYEQYF. CDR3 bases: TGTGCCAGCAGTCAAGATCTGACAGGGGGGGCCTACGAGCAGTACTTC.

This clone was observed a handful of times. The chain is built from TRBV6-6 and TRBJ1-1; D is possibly TRBD1 (6 bases). Per the germline V gene, CDR1 is MNHNY and CDR2 is SVGAGI (reference sequence). The CDR3 is 13 residues long. Between the trimmed V and J ends, which lost 6 bases and 5 bases, there was a span of 13 bases. The CDR3 spells CASRDTGWTEAFF. The CDR3 bases are TGTGCCAGCAGAGATACAGGGTGGACTGAAGCTTTCTTT.

V is TRBV13 and J is TRBJ2-7, with a weak D call TRBD1 (5 bases). CDR1 is PRHDT and CDR2 is FYEKMQ in the germline V gene (reference sequence). CDR3 length: 15 amino acids. The germline V and J ends were trimmed by 5 bases and 0 bases, with 14 bases remaining between them. The CDR3 spells CASSQGVAGSYEQYF. For the CDR3, the DNA is TGTGCCAGCAGCCAAGGGGTAGCCGGCTCCTACGAGCAGTACTTC.

The chain recombines TRBV9 with TRBJ2-7, with TRBD1 as a possible D gene (6 bases). This CDR3 has 14 residues. Germline CDR1 SGDLS, CDR2 YYNGEE. Deletions cut 5 bases from V and 2 bases from J, with 14 bases between. The CDR3 DNA follows: TGTGCCAGCAGTCCCGGACAGTTAGCCTACGAGCAGTACTTC. As protein: CASSPGQLAYEQYF. Complete variable domain (other parts from reference TRBV9 and TRBJ2-7): DSGVTQTPKHLITATGQRVTLRCSPRSGDLSVYWYQQSLDQGLQFLIQYYNGEERAKGNILERFSAQQFPDLHSELNLSSLELGDSALYFCASSPGQLAYEQYFGPGTRLTVT.

The chain joins TRBV27 to TRBJ1-1; tentatively, D is TRBD1 (5 bases). Trimming took 6 bases from V and 1 from J, leaving 12 bases between them. The CDR3 is 14 amino acids. Germline lookup yields CDR1 MNHEY and CDR2 SMNVEV (reference sequence). The CDR3 reads CASSPPGENTEAFF. As DNA, the CDR3 is TGTGCCAGCAGCCCCCCGGGGGAGAACACTGAAGCTTTCTTT.

V gene TRBV7-2 combines with J gene TRBJ2-3; D may be TRBD2 (5 bases). The CDR3 has 14 amino acids. CDR1 is SGHTA and CDR2 is FQGNSA in the germline V gene. The V gene lost 5 bases and the J gene lost 0 bases, with 9 bases spanning the gap. The CDR3 reads CASSPGLSTDTQYF. CDR3 bases: TGTGCCAGCAGCCCCGGACTGAGCACAGATACGCAGTATTTT. The full variable domain, in which reference TRBV7-2 and TRBJ2-3 provide the parts outside the CDR3, is GAGVSQSPSNKVTEKGKDVELRCDPISGHTALYWYRQSLGQGLEFLIYFQGNSAPDKSGLPSDRFSAERTGGSVSTLTIQRTQQEDSAVYLCASSPGLSTDTQYFGPGTRLTVL.

This rearrangement joins TRBV6-6 to TRBJ1-5; D possibly corresponds to TRBD1 (5 bases). Germline CDR1 and CDR2: MNHNY and SVGAGI (reference sequence). The V end was cut by 4 bases, the J end by 4 bases, with 17 bases between. The CDR3 has 16 amino acids. In DNA form, the CDR3 reads TGTGCCAGCAGTTCAGCGACAGAATTTTGGAATCAGCCCCAGCATTTT. This codes for CASSSATEFWNQPQHF.